This record concerns one TCR beta chain sequence. The antigen is unknown. These data come from a study of CD8+CD57+ T cells in acquired aplastic anemia. Overall study context: The mean DNA yield obtained from sorted CD4+ and CD8+ cells came to approximately 3 ug. The study's findings and limits: Patients had fewer than 35 CD8+ CDR3 sequences in common with controls (the shared set). CD8+ Simpson's diversity did not differ significantly between patients and controls.

Profiling that covered TCR beta VDJ and CDR3 relied on genomic DNA as its template. One entry per CDR3 protein results from TCRdb running MiXCR on the reads. The sample includes roughly 98,000 distinct CDR3 sequences, about 67% seen only once; the top ten take 65%. The CDR3 has 15 amino acids. Germline V gene data show CDR1 as LNHDA and CDR2 as SQIVND (reference sequence). V lost 4 bases, J lost 2 bases, and 15 bases lay in between. The patients chosen for sequencing had shown expansion of CD8+CD57+ cells (detected by flow cytometry). Patient blood was sampled before any therapy had been received. The sequenced sample consisted of sorted CD4+, CD8+, or CD8+CD57+ T cells (not recorded which) from PBMCs. This receptor was identified in a human donor with aplastic anemia. The J gene is TRBJ2-7, the V gene TRBV19; tentative D call: TRBD2 (5 bases). Here the CDR3 reads CASSTTRRQAYEQYF. In DNA, the CDR3 is TGTGCCAGTAGTACTACTAGGCGGCAAGCCTACGAGCAGTACTTC.